These T cell receptor beta chains were read from a single sample in a study of cytomegalovirus exposure and HLA in healthy donors. Libraries were prepared by immunoSEQ multiplex PCR; TCRdb keeps only in-frame clonotypes and omits some of them. The sample holds fewer than 200,000 clones; approximately 87% are singletons and the top ten take 5.7%. Sequencing was performed on PBMCs. The receptor set was obtained from a woman aged 25 to 45 in good health and CMV-seronegative. CDR3s include the opening cysteine and the closing phenylalanine or tryptophan. The D gene is left open where the match is weak. Clone sizes are given selectively: once, few, many, or a class where the clone is expanded.

cdr3_length: 15
v_call: TRBV7-3
j_call: TRBJ2-1
d_call: TRBD2
clone_size: .
cdr3_nt: TGTGCCAGCAGCTTCGGCCCGGGACTACACAATGAGCAGTTCTTC
cdr3_aa: CASSFGPGLHNEQFF

cdr3_length: 13
v_call: TRBV5-4
j_call: TRBJ2-5
d_call: TRBD1
clone_size: .
cdr3_nt: TGTGCCAGCAGCCGGGGACAGTCAGAGACCCAGTACTTC
cdr3_aa: CASSRGQSETQYF

cdr3_length: 16
v_call: TRBV5-1
j_call: TRBJ2-3
d_call: .
clone_size: .
cdr3_nt: TGCGCCAGCAGCGATCCGGTTGGGCTAGCCACAGATACGCAGTATTTT
cdr3_aa: CASSDPVGLATDTQYF

cdr3_length: 15
v_call: TRBV11-2
j_call: TRBJ1-5
d_call: .
clone_size: .
cdr3_nt: TGTGCCAGCAGCTTAGTGTCCGGTCTGGGTCAGCCCCAGCATTTT
cdr3_aa: CASSLVSGLGQPQHF

cdr3_length: 16
v_call: TRBV4-1
j_call: TRBJ2-3
d_call: .
clone_size: .
cdr3_nt: TGCGCCAGCAGCCAAGGTGAGGCCCTATCCGGTGATACGCAGTATTTT
cdr3_aa: CASSQGEALSGDTQYF

cdr3_length: 17
v_call: TRBV28
j_call: TRBJ2-3
d_call: TRBD2
clone_size: .
cdr3_nt: TGTGCCAGCAGTTTGCCCGTAGCGGGAGGGCAACTAGATACGCAGTATTTT
cdr3_aa: CASSLPVAGGQLDTQYF

cdr3_length: 15
v_call: TRBV7-2
j_call: TRBJ1-4
d_call: TRBD1
clone_size: few
cdr3_nt: TGTGCCAGCAGCTTAGGACAGGGGGCGAATGAAAAACTGTTTTTT
cdr3_aa: CASSLGQGANEKLFF

cdr3_length: 14
v_call: TRBV4-2
j_call: TRBJ2-3
d_call: .
clone_size: .
cdr3_nt: TGTGCCAGCAGCCAAGATCGTGGGCTGACCCTATTCAAGTTT
cdr3_aa: CASSQDRGLTLFKF

cdr3_length: 15
v_call: TRBV9
j_call: TRBJ2-3
d_call: TRBD2
clone_size: .
cdr3_nt: TGTGCCAGCAGCGTGTCGGGGGGGCGGACAGATACGCAGTATTTT
cdr3_aa: CASSVSGGRTDTQYF

cdr3_length: 16
v_call: TRBV7-2
j_call: TRBJ2-2
d_call: .
clone_size: .
cdr3_nt: TGTGCCAGCAGCTTAGTTTGGGGGGCGAACACCGGGGAGCTGTTTTTT
cdr3_aa: CASSLVWGANTGELFF

cdr3_length: 14
v_call: TRBV19
j_call: TRBJ2-7
d_call: .
clone_size: .
cdr3_nt: TGTGCCAGTAGTATGCACAGGGTAGGGGACGAGCAGTACTTC
cdr3_aa: CASSMHRVGDEQYF

cdr3_length: 15
v_call: TRBV7-3
j_call: TRBJ2-3
d_call: .
clone_size: few
cdr3_nt: TGTGCCAGCAGCTTATCTCCAGGGGCTACAGATACGCAGTATTTT
cdr3_aa: CASSLSPGATDTQYF

cdr3_length: 13
v_call: TRBV28
j_call: TRBJ2-7
d_call: .
clone_size: .
cdr3_nt: TGTGCCAGCCGCGAGGACGGTACCTACGAGCAGTACTTC
cdr3_aa: CASREDGTYEQYF

cdr3_length: 18
v_call: TRBV14
j_call: TRBJ1-2
d_call: TRBD1
clone_size: .
cdr3_nt: TGTGCCAGCAGCCAAGTCCTTCCCGGGACAGGGGGCATTCGGTCCCACACCTTC
cdr3_aa: CASSQVLPGTGGIRSHTF

cdr3_length: 13
v_call: TRBV5-6
j_call: TRBJ2-2
d_call: .
clone_size: .
cdr3_nt: TGTGCCAGCAGCTTCGCCGGACCCGGGGAGCTGTTTTTT
cdr3_aa: CASSFAGPGELFF

cdr3_length: 13
v_call: TRBV7-2
j_call: TRBJ2-4
d_call: TRBD2
clone_size: .
cdr3_nt: TGTGCCAGCAGTCTAGCGGGAGGGGACATTCAGTACTTC
cdr3_aa: CASSLAGGDIQYF

cdr3_length: 14
v_call: TRBV11-2
j_call: TRBJ2-2
d_call: .
clone_size: .
cdr3_nt: TGTGCCAGCAGCTACATCAGGGAGACCGGGGAGCTGTTTTTT
cdr3_aa: CASSYIRETGELFF

cdr3_length: 15
v_call: TRBV28
j_call: TRBJ2-5
d_call: TRBD2
clone_size: .
cdr3_nt: TGTGCCAGCATCCCCGGACTAGCGGGAGTAGAGACCCAGTACTTC
cdr3_aa: CASIPGLAGVETQYF

cdr3_length: 15
v_call: TRBV4-3
j_call: TRBJ2-7
d_call: .
clone_size: .
cdr3_nt: TGCGCCAGCAGCCAAGATCTTGACGGGTCCTACGAGCAGTACTTC
cdr3_aa: CASSQDLDGSYEQYF

cdr3_length: 13
v_call: TRBV6-5
j_call: TRBJ1-1
d_call: .
clone_size: .
cdr3_nt: TGTGCCAGCAGGAACGGGGGAGGCACTGAAGCTTTCTTT
cdr3_aa: CASRNGGGTEAFF

cdr3_length: 13
v_call: TRBV30
j_call: TRBJ1-2
d_call: TRBD1
clone_size: .
cdr3_nt: TGTGCCTGGAGTACAGGGGAACACTATGGCTACACCTTC
cdr3_aa: CAWSTGEHYGYTF

cdr3_length: 14
v_call: TRBV7-2
j_call: TRBJ2-7
d_call: TRBD1
clone_size: .
cdr3_nt: TGTGCCAGCAGCGTAAGACAGGGGAATCACGAGCAGTACTTC
cdr3_aa: CASSVRQGNHEQYF

cdr3_length: 17
v_call: TRBV19
j_call: TRBJ2-1
d_call: .
clone_size: .
cdr3_nt: TGTGCCAGTAGTCCTCTAGGGGGAAAGGCTTCCTACAATGAGCAGTTCTTC
cdr3_aa: CASSPLGGKASYNEQFF

cdr3_length: 12
v_call: TRBV29-1
j_call: TRBJ2-7
d_call: TRBD2
clone_size: .
cdr3_nt: TGCAGCGTTCGGGAGGCCCCCTACGAGCAGTACTTC
cdr3_aa: CSVREAPYEQYF

cdr3_length: 13
v_call: TRBV5-4
j_call: TRBJ1-1
d_call: .
clone_size: once
cdr3_nt: TGTGCCAGCAGCTTGCAGGGTAACACTGAAGCTTTCTTT
cdr3_aa: CASSLQGNTEAFF

cdr3_length: 12
v_call: TRBV29-1
j_call: TRBJ2-5
d_call: .
clone_size: once
cdr3_nt: TGCAGCGTTGAATTGGGCGGGGAGACCCAGTACTTC
cdr3_aa: CSVELGGETQYF

cdr3_length: 11
v_call: TRBV7-8
j_call: TRBJ2-1
d_call: .
clone_size: .
cdr3_nt: TGTGCCAGCAGCAGAGGGACCCAGCAGTTCTTC
cdr3_aa: CASSRGTQQFF

cdr3_length: 19
v_call: TRBV27
j_call: TRBJ2-7
d_call: TRBD1
clone_size: .
cdr3_nt: TGTGCCAGCAGCACAACCGGGACAGGGATTGAAGCGGGTTCCTACGAGCAGTACTTC
cdr3_aa: CASSTTGTGIEAGSYEQYF

cdr3_length: 14
v_call: TRBV28
j_call: TRBJ2-1
d_call: TRBD2
clone_size: .
cdr3_nt: TGTGCCAGTAGTAGACTAGCGGTCGAGAATGAGCAGTTCTTC
cdr3_aa: CASSRLAVENEQFF

cdr3_length: 15
v_call: TRBV5-1
j_call: TRBJ2-7
d_call: .
clone_size: .
cdr3_nt: TGCGCCAGCAGCTTGGACGCCAGGGGATCCTACGAGCAGTACTTC
cdr3_aa: CASSLDARGSYEQYF

cdr3_length: 17
v_call: TRBV9
j_call: TRBJ1-2
d_call: .
clone_size: .
cdr3_nt: TGTGCCAGCAGCCCACTAGTGGGGACCTCGATAGGGACCGGCTACACCTTC
cdr3_aa: CASSPLVGTSIGTGYTF

cdr3_length: 12
v_call: TRBV28
j_call: TRBJ1-5
d_call: .
clone_size: .
cdr3_nt: TGTGCCAGCTCTTTAGGCAATCAGCCCCAGCATTTT
cdr3_aa: CASSLGNQPQHF

cdr3_length: 14
v_call: TRBV11-3
j_call: TRBJ2-7
d_call: TRBD1
clone_size: .
cdr3_nt: TGTGCCAGCAGCCCCGGGGACAGGAGCTACGAGCAGTACTTC
cdr3_aa: CASSPGDRSYEQYF

cdr3_length: 15
v_call: TRBV5-1
j_call: TRBJ1-1
d_call: TRBD1
clone_size: few
cdr3_nt: TGCGCCAGCAGCCCGCACACAGGGGGGAGCACTGAAGCTTTCTTT
cdr3_aa: CASSPHTGGSTEAFF

cdr3_length: 16
v_call: TRBV9
j_call: TRBJ2-2
d_call: TRBD2
clone_size: .
cdr3_nt: TGTGCCAGCAGCGTAGGCGGCGGGGGAGATGACGGGGAGCTGTTTTTT
cdr3_aa: CASSVGGGGDDGELFF

cdr3_length: 15
v_call: TRBV27
j_call: TRBJ1-1
d_call: .
clone_size: .
cdr3_nt: TGTGCCAGCAGTTTAAACAGGGAGGCGAGCACTGAAGCTTTCTTT
cdr3_aa: CASSLNREASTEAFF

cdr3_length: 16
v_call: TRBV4-3
j_call: TRBJ2-1
d_call: .
clone_size: .
cdr3_nt: TGCGCCAGCAGCCAAGAGGTTAGGGGGGGGTACAATGAGCAGTTCTTC
cdr3_aa: CASSQEVRGGYNEQFF

cdr3_length: 16
v_call: TRBV28
j_call: TRBJ2-1
d_call: TRBD1
clone_size: .
cdr3_nt: TGTGCCAGCAGTTCCCAGGGGGCCTCCTCCTACAATGAGCAGTTCTTC
cdr3_aa: CASSSQGASSYNEQFF

cdr3_length: 13
v_call: TRBV30
j_call: TRBJ2-7
d_call: .
clone_size: .
cdr3_nt: TGTGCCTTTATAACGGACGACTCCTACGAGCAGTACTTC
cdr3_aa: CAFITDDSYEQYF

cdr3_length: 14
v_call: TRBV28
j_call: TRBJ1-3
d_call: .
clone_size: .
cdr3_nt: TGTGCCAGCATCACGTCCAGGGCTGGAAACACCATATATTTT
cdr3_aa: CASITSRAGNTIYF

cdr3_length: 14
v_call: TRBV28
j_call: TRBJ2-7
d_call: .
clone_size: .
cdr3_nt: TGTGCCAGCAGTTATTATGGGATCGGCTACGAGCAGTACTTC
cdr3_aa: CASSYYGIGYEQYF

cdr3_length: 12
v_call: TRBV6-5
j_call: TRBJ1-2
d_call: .
clone_size: .
cdr3_nt: TGTGCCAGTTCGACACTCCACTATGGCTACACCTTC
cdr3_aa: CASSTLHYGYTF

cdr3_length: 11
v_call: TRBV20-1
j_call: TRBJ2-5
d_call: .
clone_size: many
cdr3_nt: TGCAGTGCACTCCTCCAAGAGACCCAGTACTTC
cdr3_aa: CSALLQETQYF

cdr3_length: 16
v_call: TRBV28
j_call: TRBJ2-7
d_call: TRBD2
clone_size: .
cdr3_nt: TGTGCCAGCAGTTCGGGACTAGCGGGAGAGACCTACGAGCAGTACTTC
cdr3_aa: CASSSGLAGETYEQYF

cdr3_length: 15
v_call: TRBV7-6
j_call: TRBJ2-7
d_call: TRBD1
clone_size: .
cdr3_nt: TGTGCCAGCAGCAGAGTCCGGGACAGGGTCCACGAGCAGTACTTC
cdr3_aa: CASSRVRDRVHEQYF

cdr3_length: 15
v_call: TRBV12-2
j_call: TRBJ2-7
d_call: .
clone_size: few
cdr3_nt: TGTGCAAGTCGTCCCCCGGGACAGGGTCATTACGAGCAGTACTTC
cdr3_aa: CASRPPGQGHYEQYF

cdr3_length: 14
v_call: TRBV10-3
j_call: TRBJ1-5
d_call: TRBD1
clone_size: once
cdr3_nt: TGTGCCACGGGACAGGGTTTCGACAATCAGCCCCAGCATTTT
cdr3_aa: CATGQGFDNQPQHF

cdr3_length: 14
v_call: TRBV14
j_call: TRBJ1-1
d_call: .
clone_size: once
cdr3_nt: TGTGCCAGCAGCCAAGAAGCGTGGGGCACTGAAGCTTTCTTT
cdr3_aa: CASSQEAWGTEAFF

cdr3_length: 14
v_call: TRBV27
j_call: TRBJ2-7
d_call: .
clone_size: .
cdr3_nt: TGTGCCAGCAGTTGGCGGACAGAAGCCTACGAGCAGTACTTC
cdr3_aa: CASSWRTEAYEQYF

cdr3_length: 15
v_call: TRBV4-3
j_call: TRBJ2-2
d_call: .
clone_size: .
cdr3_nt: TGCGCCAGCAGCCAAGAGGCGAGTAAACCCGGGGAGCTGTTTTTT
cdr3_aa: CASSQEASKPGELFF

cdr3_length: 15
v_call: TRBV6-5
j_call: TRBJ1-3
d_call: .
clone_size: .
cdr3_nt: TGTGCCAGCAGTTACTCAGCAGGGACGGGAAACACCATATATTTT
cdr3_aa: CASSYSAGTGNTIYF